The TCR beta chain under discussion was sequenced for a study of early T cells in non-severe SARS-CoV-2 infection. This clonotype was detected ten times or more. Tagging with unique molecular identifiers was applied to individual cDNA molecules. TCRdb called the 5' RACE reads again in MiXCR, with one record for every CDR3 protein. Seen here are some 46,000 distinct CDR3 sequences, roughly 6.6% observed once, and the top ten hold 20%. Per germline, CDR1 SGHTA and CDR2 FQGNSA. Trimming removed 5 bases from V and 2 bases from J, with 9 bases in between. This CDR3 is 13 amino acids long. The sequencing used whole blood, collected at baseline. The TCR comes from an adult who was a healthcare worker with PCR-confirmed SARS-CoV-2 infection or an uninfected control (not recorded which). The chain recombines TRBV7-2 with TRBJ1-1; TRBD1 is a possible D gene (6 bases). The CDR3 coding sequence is TGTGCCAGCAGCCTGGACAGCAACACTGAAGCTTTCTTT. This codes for CASSLDSNTEAFF. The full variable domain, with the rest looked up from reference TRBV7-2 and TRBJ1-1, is GAGVSQSPSNKVTEKGKDVELRCDPISGHTALYWYRQSLGQGLEFLIYFQGNSAPDKSGLPSDRFSAERTGGSVSTLTIQRTQQEDSAVYLCASSLDSNTEAFFGQGTRLTVV.